The clone carrying this T cell receptor (beta chain) was observed many times. Diagnoses were established using clinical symptoms, serum thyroxine and TRAb, thyroid ultrasound and orbital computed tomography. PBMCs came from 8.5 to 10 ml fresh peripheral blood. Researchers took RNA transcripts and amplified the TCR beta CDR3 regions from them. With the HTBI primer set, the TCR CDR3 went through a first round of RT-PCR. TCRdb reanalysed the multiplex PCR reads using MiXCR and keeps one entry per CDR3 protein. Among 350,000 or so distinct CDR3 sequences listed, 15% to 20% were seen once. The record originates from a study of T cells in Graves' hyperthyroidism and ophthalmopathy. The source is a woman aged 40-49 years with Graves' ophthalmopathy. Material for sequencing was blood.

CDR3 sequence reads: CASSYLAGEETQYF. DNA of the CDR3: TGCGCCAGCAGCTACTTAGCGGGAGAAGAGACCCAGTACTTC. V is TRBV5-1 and J is TRBJ2-5, with 9 bases aligning to TRBD2. There are 14 residues in the CDR3. The ends lost 3 bases at V and 3 bases at J; junction bases unmatched: 3. Germline CDR1 is SGHRS and CDR2 is YFSETQ.